A single sample is the source of the 4 T cell receptor beta chains below, sequenced in a study of T-cell memory formation after mild COVID-19. TCRdb used MiXCR to reprocess the 5' RACE reads, holding one entry per CDR3 protein. Of some 43,000 distinct CDR3 sequences in the sample, 5.5% to 7% were seen once. Material: PBMCs or a T cell subset sorted from them (not recorded which). The receptors derive from an adult who had mild COVID-19 (a few samples of this study predate the infection). Cell type and time point are not known.

This clonotype has more than one count but fewer than ten. CDR3 in amino acids: CATSASARSKQFF. The CDR3, as DNA: TGTGCCACCAGTGCTTCGGCCCGGAGCAAGCAGTTCTTC. The rearrangement links TRBV24-1 to TRBJ2-1; D gene ambiguous. There are 13 residues in the CDR3. From germline, CDR1 is KGHDR and CDR2 SFDVKD. V lost 5 bases to trimming and J lost 11 bases, with 15 bases between them.

This clonotype showed up many times. This chain connects TRBV5-1 to TRBJ1-3; a possible D gene is TRBD1 (5 bases). This CDR3 has 15 amino acids. Looked up from germline, CDR1 is SGHRS and CDR2 is YFSETQ. Trimming took 4 bases from V and 0 from J, leaving 11 bases between them. DNA of the CDR3: TGCGCCAGCAGCCCGGGGGTTCCCTCTGGAAACACCATATATTTT. Protein: CASSPGVPSGNTIYF.

This chain joins TRBV6-5 and TRBJ2-7; weak D call: TRBD2 (6 bases). CDR3 length: 16 residues. The V gene's germline CDR1 is MNHEY and CDR2 SVGAGI. Trimming pared 5 bases from V and 0 bases from J, leaving 17 bases between. In DNA, the CDR3 is TGTGCCAGCAGTCGCAAGACACGGGGGAGCTCCTACGAGCAGTACTTC. Residues: CASSRKTRGSSYEQYF.

This clonotype was seen a handful of times. The chain joins TRBV6-5 to TRBJ1-1; no reliable D call. The CDR3 is 14 residues long. Germline CDR1 and CDR2: MNHEY and SVGAGI. Trimming pared 6 bases from V and 1 base from J, leaving 12 bases between. CDR3 sequence reads: CASSRAGRNTEAFF. The CDR3 region has the DNA TGTGCCAGCAGCCGAGCAGGTCGGAACACTGAAGCTTTCTTT.